This T cell receptor beta chain was captured by sequencing in a study of shared clonotypes between healthy human individuals. Germline CDR1 is SGDLS and CDR2 is YYNGEE. The CDR3 has 12 amino acids. V gave up 3 bases and J gave up 10 bases, with 13 bases separating them. The repertoire was sequenced with immunoSEQ multiplex PCR; TCRdb's copy has only in-frame clones and lacks some. The data hold millions of clones, with around nine tenths observed a single time. The specimen sequenced was naive CD4+ T cells sorted from blood. The subset was: CD45RA+ positively selected. The chain joins TRBV9 to TRBJ1-1; D not certain. This TCR was sampled from a man between 18 and 35 years old in good health. CDR3: CASSGGSPGAFF. The DNA of the CDR3 is TGTGCCAGCAGCGGAGGGAGTCCAGGAGCTTTCTTT.